This T cell receptor beta chain was recorded in a study of T cell repertoires in cytomegalovirus infection. Study at large: Matching HLA type, along with CMV infection, was indicated by public TCR beta signatures.

Worth noting for this clonotype: What it binds is unknown.

Using its own MiXCR run on the reads, TCRdb lists one record per CDR3 protein. The sample has 150,000 to 200,000 distinct CDR3 sequences; approximately 14% are singletons. The V and J ends lost 3 bases and 0 bases, in that order; junction bases with no gene match: 11. Per germline, CDR1 DFQATT and CDR2 SNEGSKA (reference sequence). The CDR3 is 16 residues long. Study-wide results and caveats: Cumulative public TCR beta family frequency identified carriers of CMV plus the relevant HLA.

Sequenced material: PBMCs. The clonotype was recovered from a human donor in good health (CMV status not recorded). Some clones in this sample may be carry-over from other donors' samples. This chain links TRBV20-1 with TRBJ2-7, with 7 bases fitting TRBD2. The DNA for the CDR3 is TGCAGTGCTAGGAGCACAACTAGCGTCCGCTCCTACGAGCAGTACTTC. This encodes CSARSTTSVRSYEQYF.